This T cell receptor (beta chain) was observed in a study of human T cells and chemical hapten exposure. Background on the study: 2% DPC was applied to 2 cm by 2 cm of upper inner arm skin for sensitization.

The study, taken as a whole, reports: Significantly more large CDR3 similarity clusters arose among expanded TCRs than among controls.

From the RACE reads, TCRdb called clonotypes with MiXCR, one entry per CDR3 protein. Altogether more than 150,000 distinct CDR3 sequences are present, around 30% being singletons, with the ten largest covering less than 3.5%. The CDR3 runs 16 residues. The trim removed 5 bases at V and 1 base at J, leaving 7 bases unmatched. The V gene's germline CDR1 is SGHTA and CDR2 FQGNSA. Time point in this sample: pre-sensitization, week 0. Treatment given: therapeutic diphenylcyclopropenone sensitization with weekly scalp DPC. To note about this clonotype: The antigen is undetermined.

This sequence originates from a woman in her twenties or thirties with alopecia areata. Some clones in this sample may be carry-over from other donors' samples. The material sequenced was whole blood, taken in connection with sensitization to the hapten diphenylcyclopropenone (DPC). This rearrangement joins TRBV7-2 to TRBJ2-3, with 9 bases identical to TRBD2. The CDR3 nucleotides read TGTGCCAGCAGCATTGGCGTAGCGGGAGGCACAGATACGCAGTATTTT. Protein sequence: CASSIGVAGGTDTQYF.